Below are 20 T cell receptor beta chains sequenced from a single sample in a study of control samples from healthy donors and cancer patients. Assay used: immunoSEQ multiplex PCR; TCRdb lists only in-frame clones, some missing. Among about 85,000 clones, 85% to 90% were seen once, and the ten largest hold less than 8.5%. Sequences were obtained from blood. Receptor source: a woman in her fifties or sixties in good health.

J is TRBJ2-3 and V is TRBV5-1; D gene ambiguous. The CDR3 sequence is 12 residues long. V lost 4 bases and J lost 5, with 8 bases in between. The germline gives CDR1 SGHRS, CDR2 YFSETQ. The CDR3 protein is CASSPSLDTQYF. CDR3 nucleotides: TGCGCCAGCAGCCCAAGTTTAGATACGCAGTATTTT.

The V and J genes are TRBV7-9 and TRBJ1-1; no firm D call. Germline V gene lookup returns CDR1 SEHNR and CDR2 FQNEAQ (reference sequence). CDR3 size: 15 residues. Trimming cost V 2 bases and J 1 base, with 11 bases left between them. In DNA, the CDR3 is TGTGCCAGCAGCTTAACTGCTCAGAGGAACACTGAAGCTTTCTTT. This gives the protein CASSLTAQRNTEAFF.

The genes are TRBV6-5 and TRBJ2-1, with D maybe TRBD1 (5 bases). There are 15 residues in the CDR3. Germline V gives CDR1 MNHEY, CDR2 SVGAGI. V lost 6 bases and J lost 1, with 13 bases in between. CDR3 in DNA: TGTGCCAGCAGGCATCCGACAGAATCCTACAATGAGCAGTTCTTC. Translated, it gives CASRHPTESYNEQFF.

V and J are TRBV28 and TRBJ2-3; possibly TRBD2 for D (6 bases). The CDR3 extends over 13 amino acids. Trimming removed 8 bases at V and 5 bases at J, with 14 bases between. Germline assignment: CDR1 MDHEN and CDR2 SYDVKM. The CDR3 sequence: CASSREREDTQYF. The CDR3 bases are TGTGCCAGCTCCCGGGAGAGGGAAGATACGCAGTATTTT.

This clone was observed a single time. The chain combines TRBV7-2 with TRBJ2-7; D call uncertain. This CDR3 comprises 13 residues. V lost 2 bases and J lost 2, with 7 bases in between. Per germline, CDR1 SGHTA and CDR2 FQGNSA. The CDR3: CASSLSQTYEQYF. The CDR3 nucleotides read TGTGCCAGCAGCTTATCACAAACCTACGAGCAGTACTTC.

V usage is TRBV5-1 and J usage is TRBJ2-2, with D maybe TRBD1 (6 bases). From germline, CDR1 is SGHRS and CDR2 YFSETQ. V gave up 0 bases and J gave up 2 bases, with 11 bases separating them. This CDR3 region has 16 residues. The CDR3 reads CASSLATGPNTGELFF. The CDR3 DNA follows: TGCGCCAGCAGCTTGGCCACAGGGCCAAACACCGGGGAGCTGTTTTTT.

The J gene is TRBJ1-5, the V gene TRBV27; a weak D match, TRBD1 (5 bases). CDR1 and CDR2 (germline): MNHEY, SMNVEV (reference sequence). The CDR3 is 15 residues long. Trimming took 8 bases from V and 2 from J, leaving 16 bases between them. CDR3 region: CASRPGSLGNQPQHF. CDR3 nucleotide sequence: TGTGCCAGCCGACCAGGGTCCTTGGGCAATCAGCCCCAGCATTTT.

The J gene is TRBJ1-6, the V gene TRBV25-1; 7 bases agree with TRBD1. V gave up 7 bases and J gave up 6 bases; unmatched junction bases: 6. This CDR3 spans 14 amino acids. Germline CDR1 MGHDK, CDR2 SYGVNS. For the CDR3, the DNA is TGTGCCAGCAACTCCAGGGGGAGTAATTCACCCCTCCACTTT. This encodes CASNSRGSNSPLHF.

In its sample, this clone was seen once. This chain links TRBV7-2 with TRBJ1-2; D is unclear. CDR1 is SGHTA and CDR2 is FQGNSA in the germline V gene. There are 14 residues in the CDR3. V was cut by 2 bases and J by 4 bases, with 11 bases left in between. CDR3 in DNA: TGTGCCAGCAGCTTACTAGCAGGCTTCTATGGCTACACCTTC. It yields the protein CASSLLAGFYGYTF. Supplemented by reference TRBV7-2 and TRBJ1-2, the full variable domain reads GAGVSQSPSNKVTEKGKDVELRCDPISGHTALYWYRQSLGQGLEFLIYFQGNSAPDKSGLPSDRFSAERTGGSVSTLTIQRTQQEDSAVYLCASSLLAGFYGYTFGSGTRLTVV.

The rearrangement joins TRBV7-2 to TRBJ1-3; D unresolved. Germline values: CDR1 SGHTA, CDR2 FQGNSA. Trimming cost V 4 bases and J 3 bases, with 13 bases left between them. CDR3 length: 15 amino acids. DNA for the CDR3: TGTGCCAGCAGCTCAACAGCTTACGGTGGAAACACCATATATTTT. It yields the protein CASSSTAYGGNTIYF.

The chain's CDR3 is CASSLGQGTNEQYF. Here the CDR3 DNA reads TGTGCCAGCAGCTTGGGACAGGGGACCAACGAGCAGTACTTC. This chain connects TRBV7-9 to TRBJ2-7, with 10 positions matching TRBD1. Germline CDR1 reads SEHNR; CDR2 reads FQNEAQ (reference sequence). The CDR3 sequence is 14 residues long. After removal of 3 bases from V and 5 bases from J, the junction contained 4 bases not matched to a gene.

V gene TRBV7-2 combines with J gene TRBJ1-2, with no clear D. This CDR3 is built from 12 residues. The V and J ends lost 2 bases and 5 bases respectively, with 6 bases between them. Germline V gene lookup returns CDR1 SGHTA and CDR2 FQGNSA. CDR3 in amino acids: CASSLQGYGYTF. The CDR3 DNA is TGTGCCAGCAGCTTACAAGGGTATGGCTACACCTTC.

The rearrangement joins TRBV28 to TRBJ1-3; D unresolved. With 4 bases removed from V and 3 bases from J, the gap between germline ends came to 7 bases. The CDR3 has 13 amino acids. The germline V gene has CDR1 MDHEN and CDR2 SYDVKM. As DNA, the CDR3 is TGTGCCAGCAGTTCCGGAATTGGAAACACCATATATTTT. It yields the protein CASSSGIGNTIYF.

The chain couples TRBV6-2 or TRBV6-3 to TRBJ2-7; 15 nucleotides line up with TRBD2. The CDR3 runs 17 residues. The V gene end was trimmed by 6 bases and the J gene end by 5 bases; junction bases not matched to a gene: 11. Germline CDR1 and CDR2: MNHEY and SVGEGT. CDR3 sequence reads: CASSQGLAGGPKNEQYF. DNA for the CDR3: TGTGCCAGCAGCCAAGGACTAGCGGGAGGGCCGAAAAACGAGCAGTACTTC.

This rearrangement joins TRBV12-5 to TRBJ2-2, with 9 bases matching TRBD2. The V and J ends lost 1 base and 6 bases, in that order; junction bases with no gene match: 9. Germline CDR1 reads LGHNT; CDR2 reads FRNRAP. The CDR3 has 17 residues. As DNA, the CDR3 is TGTGCTAGTGGTTTGGGCCTTAATAGCGGGGGAGCCGGGGAGCTGTTTTTT. Its protein product is CASGLGLNSGGAGELFF. Together with reference TRBV12-5 and TRBJ2-2, the CDR3 gives the full variable domain: DARVTQTPRHKVTEMGQEVTMRCQPILGHNTVFWYRQTMMQGLELLAYFRNRAPLDDSGMPKDRFSAEMPDATLATLKIQPSEPRDSAVYFCASGLGLNSGGAGELFFGEGSRLTVL.

V and J are TRBV4-1 and TRBJ2-7; possible D gene TRBD2, 6 bases. The germline CDR1 and CDR2 sequences are MGHRA and YSYEKL. The V gene lost 2 bases and the J gene lost 4 bases, with 9 bases spanning the gap. CDR3 length equals 13 residues. CDR3 DNA sequence: TGCGCCAGCAGCCAACCAGGGAGGTACGAGCAGTACTTC. Its translation: CASSQPGRYEQYF.

The chain carries TRBV29-1 and TRBJ1-2, with TRBD1 matching 7 bases. The CDR3 totals 14 residues. Germline CDR1 and CDR2: SQVTM and ANQGSEA. The junction had 8 bases not matched to a gene; V was cut back by 1 base and J by 6 bases. This CDR3 reads CSVEGDDRVNGYTF. In DNA, the CDR3 is TGCAGCGTTGAAGGGGACGACAGGGTTAATGGCTACACCTTC.

The chain couples TRBV9 to TRBJ2-1; D remains ambiguous. V dropped 7 bases and J dropped 0 bases, with 5 bases sitting between them. The CDR3 runs to 12 residues. Germline V gives CDR1 SGDLS, CDR2 YYNGEE. The CDR3 coding sequence is TGTGCCAGCGACTCCTCCTACAATGAGCAGTTCTTC. It encodes CASDSSYNEQFF. The full variable domain, rest sourced from reference TRBV9 and TRBJ2-1, is DSGVTQTPKHLITATGQRVTLRCSPRSGDLSVYWYQQSLDQGLQFLIQYYNGEERAKGNILERFSAQQFPDLHSELNLSSLELGDSALYFCASDSSYNEQFFGPGTRLTVL.

This chain uses TRBV2 with TRBJ1-5, with D possibly TRBD1 on 5 matching bases. The germline V and J ends were trimmed by 2 bases and 4 bases, with 15 bases remaining between them. CDR1 is SNHLY and CDR2 is FYNNEI in the germline V gene. This CDR3 is 16 amino acids long. The CDR3 loop is CASSEFSGLRNQPQHF. CDR3 nucleotide sequence: TGTGCCAGCAGTGAATTCTCGGGGCTTCGGAATCAGCCCCAGCATTTT.

The CDR3 loop is CASSQAARGKDGYTF. In nucleotides, the CDR3 is TGCGCCAGCAGCCAAGCCGCCAGGGGGAAGGACGGCTACACCTTC. This sequence joins TRBV4-1 and TRBJ1-2; 7 nucleotides line up with TRBD1. The V and J ends lost 1 base and 8 bases, in that order; junction bases with no gene match: 10. CDR1 and CDR2 from the germline V gene are MGHRA and YSYEKL. This CDR3 is 15 amino acids long.